The 21 T cell receptor beta chains given below trace back to one sample, sequenced in a study of cytomegalovirus exposure and HLA in healthy donors. Primers included in the PCR were 60 Vbeta and 13 Jbeta primers. Profiling relied on immunoSEQ multiplex PCR, and the TCRdb table lists in-frame clones only, not all of them. The sample carries about 50,000 clones, around 80% recorded once. The material sequenced was PBMCs. All receptors derive from a man aged 30-40 years in good health and CMV-seropositive.

The chain links TRBV30 to TRBJ2-3, with D possibly TRBD1 on 5 matching bases. V was cut by 2 bases and J by 6 bases, with 9 bases left in between. CDR1 is GTSNPN and CDR2 is SVGIG in the germline V gene (reference sequence). The CDR3 sequence is 12 residues long. In DNA, the CDR3 is TGTGCCTGGAGTTCAGGGTCGGATACGCAGTATTTT. Translating gives CAWSSGSDTQYF.

The chain is built from TRBV6-4 and TRBJ2-3; D might be TRBD2 (6 bases). Germline CDR1 MRHNA, CDR2 SNTAGT. The CDR3 has 14 amino acids. V was pared by 5 bases and J by 1 base, with 10 bases between. CDR3 DNA: TGTGCCAGCAGTCCTAGCGTAGGCACAGATACGCAGTATTTT. It is translated as CASSPSVGTDTQYF.

The chain joins TRBV27 to TRBJ2-2; unclear D gene. This CDR3 is 14 amino acids long. The V end lost 8 bases, the J end lost 3 bases, and 13 bases lay between the germline ends. Looked up from germline, CDR1 is MNHEY and CDR2 is SMNVEV (reference sequence). Written as DNA, the CDR3 is TGTGCCAGCCGACGTCAGGTAGACACCGGGGAGCTGTTTTTT. Protein sequence: CASRRQVDTGELFF.

The rearrangement joins TRBV29-1 to TRBJ1-3, with TRBD1 identical over 8 bases. The J segment lost 1 base and the V segment lost 6 bases, leaving 11 bases of the junction unmatched. CDR3 length: 16 residues. In germline, CDR1 is SQVTM, CDR2 ANQGSEA. CDR3 in DNA: TGCAGCGTAGTTACAGGGGGAACAGGATCTGGAAACACCATATATTTT. Residues: CSVVTGGTGSGNTIYF.

This chain's CDR3 is CASSSDREFAYGYTF. DNA of the CDR3: TGTGCCAGCAGTTCGGACAGGGAGTTCGCCTATGGCTACACCTTC. The rearrangement uses TRBV27 and TRBJ1-2; TRBD1 matches 8 bases. CDR1 is MNHEY and CDR2 is SMNVEV in the germline V gene (reference sequence). The CDR3 covers 15 residues. The J segment lost 4 bases and the V segment lost 4 bases, leaving 8 bases of the junction unmatched.

This chain links TRBV10-3 with TRBJ1-2; perhaps TRBD1 as D (6 bases). The germline V gene encodes CDR1 ENHRY and CDR2 SYGVKD. The CDR3 extends over 13 amino acids. Trimming left V 6 bases short and J 1 base short, with 9 bases between. In nucleotides, the CDR3 is TGTGCCATCAGCCTACAGGGTAACTATGGCTACACCTTC. Its protein is CAISLQGNYGYTF.

The chain is built from TRBV19 and TRBJ1-6, with 7 bases matching TRBD1. CDR3 length equals 15 residues. The ends lost 5 bases at V and 10 bases at J; junction bases unmatched: 11. The germline gives CDR1 LNHDA, CDR2 SQIVND (reference sequence). Here the CDR3 DNA reads TGTGCCAGTAGTCTCAGGACAGGCGGCGCCTCACCCCTCCACTTT. Amino acid sequence: CASSLRTGGASPLHF. The full variable domain, rest sourced from reference TRBV19 and TRBJ1-6, is DGGITQSPKYLFRKEGQNVTLSCEQNLNHDAMYWYRQDPGQGLRLIYYSQIVNDFQKGDIAEGYSVSREKKESFPLTVTSAQKNPTAFYLCASSLRTGGASPLHFGNGTRLTVT.

This chain uses TRBV11-3 with TRBJ2-1; TRBD2 matches 13 bases. This CDR3 region has 18 residues. Trimming took 3 bases from V and 4 from J; bases not matched to a gene: 9. CDR1 is SGHNT and CDR2 is YENEEA in the germline V gene. The CDR3 DNA is TGTGCCAGCAGCTTGAGACTAGCGGGGGGCCATCATTACAATGAGCAGTTCTTC. Translation: CASSLRLAGGHHYNEQFF. Looking up the rest from reference TRBV11-3 and TRBJ2-1 gives the full variable domain: EAGVVQSPRYKIIEKKQPVAFWCNPISGHNTLYWYLQNLGQGPELLIRYENEEAVDDSQLPKDRFSAERLKGVDSTLKIQPAELGDSAVYLCASSLRLAGGHHYNEQFFGPGTRLTVL.

The CDR3 here is CASSLYQGWLYGYTF. CDR3 DNA sequence: TGTGCCAGCAGTTTATATCAGGGGTGGCTATATGGCTACACCTTC. The rearrangement links TRBV27 to TRBJ1-2; weak D call: TRBD1 (6 bases). V lost 1 base and J lost 5, with 14 bases in between. From germline, CDR1 is MNHEY and CDR2 SMNVEV (reference sequence). The CDR3 spans 15 residues.

This chain uses TRBV9 with TRBJ1-2; D is possibly TRBD1 (5 bases). Between the trimmed V and J ends, which lost 0 bases and 4 bases, there was a span of 10 bases. Germline CDR1 SGDLS, CDR2 YYNGEE. The CDR3 length is 14 residues. CDR3 protein: CASSVGEGPYGYTF. The CDR3 coding sequence is TGTGCCAGCAGCGTAGGGGAGGGGCCCTATGGCTACACCTTC.

This chain joins TRBV6-5 and TRBJ1-1; no definite D call. The CDR3 contains 14 residues. Trimming pared 6 bases from V and 1 base from J, leaving 12 bases between. The germline gives CDR1 MNHEY, CDR2 SVGAGI. CDR3 sequence reads: CASSPSRTNTEAFF. CDR3 bases: TGTGCCAGCAGCCCCAGTCGAACGAACACTGAAGCTTTCTTT.

This clone was seen only a few times. The gene calls are TRBV6-5 and TRBJ2-3; 7 bases map to TRBD2. The CDR3 has 14 residues. Germline CDR1 MNHEY, CDR2 SVGAGI. The trim removed 6 bases at V and 4 bases at J, leaving 7 bases unmatched. The CDR3 sequence is CASRRREGPDTQYF. CDR3 nucleotides: TGTGCCAGCAGGCGGAGGGAGGGTCCAGATACGCAGTATTTT.

The chain links TRBV27 to TRBJ1-2, with 12 bases matching TRBD1. CDR1 MNHEY and CDR2 SMNVEV come from the germline V gene (reference sequence). Unmatched junction bases numbered 10, after V lost 1 base and J lost 4 bases. This CDR3 comprises 18 residues. The CDR3, as DNA: TGTGCCAGCAGTTTATGGGGCCCGGGACAGGGGGCGCGCTATGGCTACACCTTC. Residues: CASSLWGPGQGARYGYTF.

The chain employs TRBV10-2 and TRBJ2-1, with a tentative D call TRBD2 (6 bases). Germline V gene data show CDR1 as WSHSY and CDR2 as SAAADI. The CDR3 loop spans 17 amino acids. Deletions cut 0 bases from V and 4 bases from J, with 16 bases between. Here the CDR3 reads CASSESSGGSRYNEQFF. Written as DNA, the CDR3 is TGCGCCAGCAGTGAGTCCTCCGGGGGTAGTCGGTACAATGAGCAGTTCTTC.

In nucleotides, the CDR3 is TGTGCCAGCAGTTTGCGGGGGGTCTCCTACGAGCAGTACTTC. Its protein product is CASSLRGVSYEQYF. This chain connects TRBV28 to TRBJ2-7; 8 bases match TRBD2. The J segment lost 0 bases and the V segment lost 3 bases, leaving 1 base of the junction unmatched. Germline V gene data show CDR1 as MDHEN and CDR2 as SYDVKM. This CDR3 has 14 amino acids.

The CDR3 nucleotides are TGTGCCAGCAGGGAAAGGGTGGGACTAGCGGGGGGTTACAGCTACAATGAGCAGTTCTTC. The encoded protein is CASRERVGLAGGYSYNEQFF. This chain links TRBV2 with TRBJ2-1, with 15 bases matching TRBD2. J gave up 3 bases and V 6 bases, and 15 bases lay outside the gene matches. CDR3 length: 20 amino acids. Germline loops: CDR1 SNHLY, CDR2 FYNNEI.

The CDR3 loop is CASSGSTGTHSPLHF. CDR3 bases: TGTGCCAGCAGCGGCTCGACAGGGACTCATTCACCCCTCCACTTT. The V and J genes are TRBV9 and TRBJ1-6; 7 nucleotides match TRBD1. The germline gives CDR1 SGDLS, CDR2 YYNGEE. The CDR3 spans 15 residues. With V trimmed by 3 bases and J by 8 bases, 8 bases remained unmatched.

The V call is TRBV9, the J call TRBJ2-2, with a possible D match to TRBD2 (5 bases). The CDR3 has 16 residues. The germline V and J ends were trimmed by 3 bases and 4 bases, with 16 bases remaining between them. Germline assignment: CDR1 SGDLS and CDR2 YYNGEE. The CDR3 is CASSAPDGVITGELFF. CDR3 coding DNA: TGTGCCAGCAGCGCCCCTGACGGGGTGATCACCGGGGAGCTGTTTTTT.

The chain links TRBV9 to TRBJ1-4; 7 bases line up with TRBD1. V was pared by 0 bases and J by 2 bases, with 4 bases of the junction left unmatched. This CDR3 comprises 16 residues. Germline V gene lookup returns CDR1 SGDLS and CDR2 YYNGEE. The CDR3 DNA reads TGTGCCAGCAGCGTAGCACAGGGGAATACTAATGAAAAACTGTTTTTT. It encodes CASSVAQGNTNEKLFF.

The J gene is TRBJ1-4, the V gene TRBV19; the D is unclear. The CDR3 contains 14 residues. The germline V gene encodes CDR1 LNHDA and CDR2 SQIVND (reference sequence). V was trimmed by 6 bases and J by 3 bases, leaving 11 bases between them. CDR3 nucleotide sequence: TGTGCCAGTAGGACCGGGTCCGCTAATGAAAAACTGTTTTTT. Translation gives CASRTGSANEKLFF.

The V call is TRBV29-1, the J call TRBJ1-6, with a possible D match to TRBD1 (5 bases). The CDR3 runs 13 residues. With 5 bases removed from V and 8 bases from J, the gap between germline ends came to 13 bases. From germline, CDR1 is SQVTM and CDR2 ANQGSEA. Here the CDR3 reads CSVSPGRDSPLHF. For the CDR3, the DNA is TGCAGCGTTAGTCCAGGGAGGGATTCACCCCTCCACTTT.